This entry lists 15 T cell receptor beta chains sequenced from one sample in a study of CD8 T cells in Susac syndrome. The authors reverse transcribed about 0.45 to 1 ug RNA with random hexamers. TCRdb passed the immunoSEQ multiplex PCR reads through MiXCR, listing each CDR3 protein once. Of about 120,000 distinct CDR3 sequences in the sample, about 92% are singletons; the top ten hold roughly 0.088%. Sequenced sample: CD4+ T cells from PBMCs. Source of these receptors: a human donor with multiple sclerosis.

This clonotype has only one observation. This chain links TRBV28 with TRBJ1-2; 9 bases are a match to TRBD1. From germline, CDR1 is MDHEN and CDR2 SYDVKM. The CDR3 consists of 14 residues. The ends lost 4 bases at V and 7 bases at J; junction bases unmatched: 7. The CDR3 here is CASSSLDRGGGYTF. CDR3 sequence (DNA): TGTGCCAGCAGTTCTTTAGACAGGGGGGGTGGCTACACCTTC.

The rearrangement uses TRBV19 and TRBJ1-1, with D perhaps TRBD1 (6 bases). CDR3 size: 13 residues. With 3 bases removed from V and 4 bases from J, the gap between germline ends came to 9 bases. CDR1 is LNHDA, CDR2 SQIVND, per germline (reference sequence). The CDR3 protein is CASSILGGTEAFF. CDR3 nucleotides: TGTGCCAGTAGTATTTTAGGGGGCACTGAAGCTTTCTTT.

This clonotype was seen only once. The chain carries TRBV29-1 and TRBJ1-5, with D possibly being TRBD1 (6 bases). Germline CDR1 and CDR2: SQVTM and ANQGSEA. The CDR3 contains 13 residues. V was trimmed by 6 bases and J by 8 bases, leaving 17 bases between them. CDR3 nucleotide sequence: TGCAGCGTCTCCACCGGGGGGCGGAAGCCCCAGCATTTT. This translates into CSVSTGGRKPQHF. Full variable domain (rest looked up from reference TRBV29-1 and TRBJ1-5): SAVISQKPSRDICQRGTSLTIQCQVDSQVTMMFWYRQQPGQSLTLIATANQGSEATYESGFVIDKFPISRPNLTFSTLTVSNMSPEDSSIYLCSVSTGGRKPQHFGDGTRLSIL.

This chain joins TRBV4-3 and TRBJ2-6; TRBD2 might be the D (5 bases). Per germline, CDR1 LGHNA and CDR2 YSLEER. With 0 bases removed from V and 2 bases from J, the gap between germline ends came to 8 bases. The CDR3 has 16 amino acids. This CDR3 reads CASSQDPGTGANVLTF. CDR3 DNA sequence: TGCGCCAGCAGCCAAGATCCGGGGACTGGGGCCAACGTCCTGACTTTC.

The chain joins TRBV29-1 to TRBJ2-5; 8 bases line up with TRBD1. J was trimmed by 7 bases and V by 3 bases; bases with no gene match: 16. This CDR3 is 16 amino acids long. Germline values: CDR1 SQVTM, CDR2 ANQGSEA. For the CDR3, the DNA is TGCAGCGTTGATTTGGGCGGGACAGGTGGGATAATGACCCAGTACTTC. Amino acids: CSVDLGGTGGIMTQYF.

This sequence joins TRBV7-8 and TRBJ2-7, with 16 nucleotides matching TRBD2. V lost 0 bases and J lost 11; bases outside the gene matches: 4. CDR3 length: 15 amino acids. CDR1 is SGHVS and CDR2 is FQNEAQ in the germline V gene. The CDR3 protein is CASSLAKGLAGGKYF. CDR3 bases: TGTGCCAGCAGCTTAGCCAAGGGACTAGCGGGGGGGAAGTACTTC.

This rearrangement joins TRBV9 to TRBJ1-1; TRBD1 matches at 7 bases. V was pared by 0 bases and J by 4 bases, with 6 bases of the junction left unmatched. Germline assignment: CDR1 SGDLS and CDR2 YYNGEE. The CDR3 loop spans 15 amino acids. The CDR3: CASSVDRGGSTEAFF. CDR3 DNA: TGTGCCAGCAGCGTAGACAGGGGAGGGAGCACTGAAGCTTTCTTT.

The chain has TRBV20-1 and TRBJ2-7, with 10 positions matching TRBD2. The CDR3 has 14 residues. Germline V gene data show CDR1 as DFQATT and CDR2 as SNEGSKA (reference sequence). Trimming took 7 bases from V and 3 from J; bases not matched to a gene: 9. In DNA, the CDR3 is TGCAGTGTCCTAGCGGGGGCCGCAAGCTACGAGCAGTACTTC. It is translated as CSVLAGAASYEQYF.

The rearrangement links TRBV7-9 to TRBJ1-1; TRBD1 might be the D (6 bases). Germline values: CDR1 SEHNR, CDR2 FQNEAQ (reference sequence). The V end lost 6 bases, the J end lost 5 bases, and 19 bases lay between the germline ends. The CDR3 runs to 15 residues. The CDR3 nucleotides read TGTGCCAGCAGGGACGCCGGGGGCGCGGGAACTGAAGCTTTCTTT. Its protein product is CASRDAGGAGTEAFF.

This chain uses TRBV29-1 with TRBJ1-1, with D hard to call. The CDR3 length is 13 residues. Between the trimmed V and J ends, which lost 7 bases and 5 bases, there was a span of 17 bases. The V gene's germline CDR1 is SQVTM and CDR2 ANQGSEA. Here the CDR3 DNA reads TGCAGCGCGGCCCCTATTAGAGGAACTGAAGCTTTCTTT. Protein sequence: CSAAPIRGTEAFF.

The chain uses TRBV20-1 and TRBJ1-2; TRBD1 might be the D (5 bases). CDR3 length equals 13 residues. Looked up from germline, CDR1 is DFQATT and CDR2 is SNEGSKA (reference sequence). Between the trimmed V and J ends, which lost 6 bases and 4 bases, there was a span of 15 bases. The CDR3 spells CSALRPTVYGYTF. The CDR3 DNA reads as TGCAGTGCCCTCCGCCCGACAGTCTATGGCTACACCTTC.

J is TRBJ2-7 and V is TRBV11-1; 9 positions match TRBD2. The V segment lost 4 bases and the J segment 3 bases; nucleotides outside the gene matches: 25. From germline, CDR1 is SGHAT and CDR2 FQDESV (reference sequence). The CDR3 covers 21 residues. The CDR3 sequence is CASSSGPTEEGTSRRSYEQYF. The CDR3 DNA sequence: TGTGCCAGCAGCTCCGGCCCGACGGAAGAGGGGACTAGCAGAAGAAGCTACGAGCAGTACTTC.

The chain links TRBV29-1 to TRBJ1-3; the D is unclear. Per germline, CDR1 SQVTM and CDR2 ANQGSEA. V was clipped by 7 bases and J by 0 bases, with 7 bases between them. This CDR3 spans 12 amino acids. The CDR3 sequence is CSAEYSGNTIYF. CDR3 bases: TGCAGCGCCGAGTACTCTGGAAACACCATATATTTT. The full variable domain, rest sourced from reference TRBV29-1 and TRBJ1-3, is SAVISQKPSRDICQRGTSLTIQCQVDSQVTMMFWYRQQPGQSLTLIATANQGSEATYESGFVIDKFPISRPNLTFSTLTVSNMSPEDSSIYLCSAEYSGNTIYFGEGSWLTVV.

The chain recombines TRBV5-6 with TRBJ1-4; a possible D gene is TRBD1 (6 bases). Germline V gene sequence: CDR1 SGHDT, CDR2 YYEEEE. This CDR3 has 13 amino acids. V was clipped by 0 bases and J by 13 bases, with 13 bases between them. The CDR3 DNA reads TGTGCCAGCAGCTTGGTTAGCGGGGGCAGACTGTTTTTT. Protein product: CASSLVSGGRLFF.

This chain connects TRBV6-5 to TRBJ1-1; D gene ambiguous. Trimming shortened V by 2 bases and J by 0 bases, and 4 bases separated the two germline ends. The CDR3 consists of 13 residues. Germline V gene lookup returns CDR1 MNHEY and CDR2 SVGAGI. The CDR3 coding sequence is TGTGCCAGCAGTTACCGAGTGAACACTGAAGCTTTCTTT. Translating gives CASSYRVNTEAFF.